Each of the 23 T cell receptor beta chains below was sequenced from the same sample in a study of CD4 and CD8 cells across lung adenocarcinoma regions. Using its own MiXCR run on the PCR reads, TCRdb lists one record per CDR3 protein. The sample gives approximately 9,000 distinct CDR3 sequences, roughly 52% of which show up once; around 50% is in the top ten. Material for sequencing was CD8+ T cells from the margin of a lung tumor. The receptors shown here come from a female donor with lung adenocarcinoma. The CD4 and CD8 labels of this study may be unreliable.

This chain links TRBV6-5 with TRBJ2-5, with 10 positions matching TRBD2. The end of the DNA is better explained by TRBJ2-7, so the J call may be wrong. This CDR3 is 16 amino acids long. The germline CDR1 and CDR2 sequences are MNHEY and SVGAGI. CDR3 in DNA: TGTGCCAGCAGTTACTCCGGGCTAGCGGGGGACTACGAGCAGTACTTC. Its protein is CASSYSGLAGDYEQYF.

This clonotype appeared once. The chain employs TRBV6-1 and TRBJ2-5; D remains unclear. The last part of the DNA fits TRBJ2-7 better; the J call may be wrong. This CDR3 contains 13 residues. The germline gives CDR1 MNHNS, CDR2 SASEGT. The CDR3 nucleotides are TGTGCCAGCAGCAACCCTCCCCTATACGAGCAGTACTTC. It is translated as CASSNPPLYEQYF.

At least ten counts were recorded for this clonotype. V is TRBV10-3 and J is TRBJ1-1, with 10 positions matching TRBD1. Germline V CDR1 and CDR2: ENHRY, SYGVKD. The trim removed 5 bases at V and 7 bases at J, leaving 16 bases unmatched. This CDR3 is 17 amino acids long. The CDR3 bases are TGTGCCATCAGTCCAAACCAGGGGGACAGGGGCGGCGGTGAAGCTTTCTTT. Protein: CAISPNQGDRGGGEAFF.

In this sample, this clonotype turned up many times. The gene calls are TRBV6-5 and TRBJ2-2; D remains ambiguous. The CDR3 length is 13 residues. Germline V gene data show CDR1 as MNHEY and CDR2 as SVGAGI. Trimming took off 1 base at V and 6 bases at J, with 6 bases between the two ends. The chain's CDR3 is CASSYWVAGELFF. CDR3 nucleotide sequence: TGTGCCAGCAGTTACTGGGTAGCCGGGGAGCTGTTTTTT.

The V call is TRBV6-1, the J call TRBJ2-4; 8 bases are shared with TRBD1. The CDR3 covers 14 residues. Germline V lookup: CDR1 MNHNS, CDR2 SASEGT. The V gene end was trimmed by 10 bases and the J gene end by 13 bases; junction bases not matched to a gene: 18. The CDR3 nucleotides read TGTGCCACCAAGGTCCCGGGACAGGAAGAGATCCAGTACTTC. Translation: CATKVPGQEEIQYF.

This chain links TRBV6-1 with TRBJ2-7; 12 bases fit TRBD1. This CDR3 region has 15 residues. Germline V gene data show CDR1 as MNHNS and CDR2 as SASEGT. V shed 8 bases and J 4 bases; nucleotides not matched to a gene: 9. The CDR3 DNA follows: TGTGCCAGCTCTAAAGGGACAGGGGGCAAGTACGAGCAGTACGTC. Its protein product is CASSKGTGGKYEQYV.

This chain joins TRBV10-2 and TRBJ2-5; D call uncertain. CDR1 and CDR2 (germline): WSHSY, SAAADI. V was pared by 2 bases and J by 3 bases, with 7 bases between. The CDR3 is made up of 13 amino acids. CDR3 sequence: CASSEDEKETQYF. CDR3 DNA: TGCGCCAGCAGTGAGGACGAGAAAGAGACCCAGTACTTC.

This clonotype was seen a single time. The junction and the germline gene differ at one end; a read error may be behind it. The chain carries TRBV6-1 and TRBJ2-3, with no clear D. The germline gives CDR1 MNHNS, CDR2 SASEGT. The CDR3 is 17 amino acids. CDR3 sequence (DNA): TGTGCCAGCAGCCCCTCCCCTTGGGGTGTGAGCACCGATACGCTGTATTTT. Translated: CASSPSPWGVSTDTLYF.

The gene calls are TRBV6-5 and TRBJ2-2; D is unclear. The CDR3 covers 14 residues. Germline V gene lookup returns CDR1 MNHEY and CDR2 SVGAGI. The V gene lost 2 bases and the J gene lost 7 bases, with 11 bases spanning the gap. The CDR3: CASSYTTGRGELFF. The CDR3, as DNA: TGTGCCAGCAGTTACACGACTGGCCGCGGGGAGCTGTTTTTT.

As to this clonotype: Given a much more abundant clone one base away, this may be a read error. V and J are TRBV5-8 and TRBJ2-1; 12 bases line up with TRBD1. Germline trimming cut 3 bases from V and 7 bases from J; bases unmatched to any gene: 8. The CDR3 runs 16 residues. Germline CDR1 is SGHTS and CDR2 is YDEGEE. The CDR3 region has the DNA TGTGCCAGCAGCTACTCGTGGGGACAGGGGGCTAATGAGCAGTTCTTC. It encodes CASSYSWGQGANEQFF.

Details on this clonotype: Its ends do not fully match the called genes, so a read error is possible. The chain combines TRBV6-1 with TRBJ2-2; D is perhaps TRBD1 or TRBD2 (5 bases each). Germline CDR1 and CDR2: MNHNS and SASEGT. CDR3 length: 18 residues. In nucleotides, the CDR3 is TGTGCCAGCAGTGAAGCGGGTATTGGGGGTGCGAACACCGGGGCGCTGTATTTT. As protein: CASSEAGIGGANTGALYF.

CDR3 in amino acids: CARGYGGGYTDTQYF. In DNA, the CDR3 is TGTGCCAGGGGTTACGGGGGGGGTTACACAGATACGCAGTATTTT. The genes are TRBV6-5 and TRBJ2-3, with 8 bases lining up with TRBD2. Trimming took 9 bases from V and 2 from J; bases not matched to a gene: 10. The CDR3 covers 15 residues. Germline V gene sequence: CDR1 MNHEY, CDR2 SVGAGI.

This clonotype was recorded at least ten times. The chain carries TRBV4-1 and TRBJ2-5, with D possibly being TRBD1 (5 bases). V dropped 8 bases and J dropped 5 bases, with 24 bases sitting between them. Germline CDR1 MGHRA, CDR2 YSYEKL. The CDR3 covers 16 residues. The CDR3: CASHRGLALEHETQYF. The CDR3, as DNA: TGCGCCAGCCATAGGGGATTGGCCTTAGAGCACGAGACCCAGTACTTC.

The V call is TRBV6-5, the J call TRBJ2-7, with 7 nucleotides matching TRBD2. The V and J ends lost 2 bases and 0 bases, in that order; junction bases with no gene match: 4. The CDR3 sequence is 15 residues long. The V gene's germline CDR1 is MNHEY and CDR2 SVGAGI. CDR3 DNA: TGTGCCAGCAGTTACGGCGGGAGTGGCTCCTACGAGCAGTACTTC. Its translation is CASSYGGSGSYEQYF.

The chain carries TRBV10-2 and TRBJ2-1; D gene unclear. CDR1 is WSHSY, CDR2 SAAADI, per germline. This CDR3 has 13 residues. V dropped 2 bases and J dropped 4 bases, with 6 bases sitting between them. The CDR3 DNA reads TGCGCCAGCAGTGAGAAGAGATACAATGAGCAGTTCTTC. Protein sequence: CASSEKRYNEQFF.

The rearrangement links TRBV27 to TRBJ2-1, with D possibly matching TRBD2 (5 bases). Gene TRBJ2-7 matches the end of the DNA better, so the J call may be wrong. The germline CDR1 and CDR2 sequences are MNHEY and SMNVEV (reference sequence). The CDR3 is 14 residues long. DNA for the CDR3: TGTGCCAGCAGTCGAAGAGGGTCGGGCGACGAGCAGTACTTC. Its translation: CASSRRGSGDEQYF.

V usage is TRBV5-1 and J usage is TRBJ1-1, with D perhaps TRBD1 (5 bases). CDR1 is SGHRS and CDR2 is YFSETQ in the germline V gene. This CDR3 has 14 residues. V was trimmed by 4 bases and J by 3 bases, leaving 13 bases between them. In nucleotides, the CDR3 is TGCGCCAGCAGCCTATCGGGAGGGGACACTGAAGCTTTCTTT. Translation: CASSLSGGDTEAFF.

This clonotype was detected many times. V gene TRBV20-1 combines with J gene TRBJ2-1, with 10 bases lining up with TRBD2. The V gene's germline CDR1 is DFQATT and CDR2 SNEGSKA (reference sequence). The CDR3 extends over 15 amino acids. V shed 2 bases, J shed 7 bases, and the junction held 8 bases outside the gene matches. Here the CDR3 reads CSARRTSGIVNEQFF. Written as DNA, the CDR3 is TGCAGTGCTAGACGTACTAGCGGGATTGTTAATGAGCAGTTCTTC.

The genes are TRBV10-2 and TRBJ2-1; D is uncertain. The J call could be wrong; TRBJ2-7 is a better fit for the DNA end. The V gene's germline CDR1 is WSHSY and CDR2 SAAADI. The CDR3 is made up of 14 amino acids. As DNA, the CDR3 is TGCGCCAGCAGCTCCCGAATTCCCATGTACGAGCAGTACTTC. This codes for CASSSRIPMYEQYF.

The rearrangement joins TRBV25-1 to TRBJ2-2; 8 bases map to TRBD1. CDR1 and CDR2 (germline): MGHDK, SYGVNS. The ends lost 2 bases at V and 5 bases at J; junction bases unmatched: 4. This CDR3 spans 15 amino acids. The CDR3 here is CASSEPGGATGELFF. In nucleotides, the CDR3 is TGTGCCAGCAGTGAACCAGGGGGCGCGACCGGGGAGCTGTTTTTT.

With respect to this clonotype: An end of the junction does not agree with germline; a read error may underlie this. V usage is TRBV6-1 and J usage is TRBJ2-3, with a weak D call TRBD2 (6 bases). CDR1 MNHNS and CDR2 SASEGT come from the germline V gene. The CDR3 contains 16 residues. The DNA of the CDR3 is TGTGCCAGCAGTGCCACCGGGAGAAGGGCCACAGACACGCAGTACTTT. It translates to CASSATGRRATDTQYF.

Points on this clonotype: A much larger clone lies a single base off, so this may be a read error. This chain connects TRBV6-4 to TRBJ2-7; perhaps TRBD1 as D (5 bases). V was clipped by 6 bases and J by 1 base, with 10 bases between them. This CDR3 comprises 13 residues. CDR1 and CDR2 from the germline V gene are MRHNA and SNTAGT. The CDR3 coding sequence is TGTGCCAGCAGGGGGCTAGGATCCTACGAGCAGTACTTC. This gives the protein CASRGLGSYEQYF.

This chain links TRBV14 with TRBJ2-2; D unclear. Germline CDR1 is SGHDN and CDR2 is FVKESK. This CDR3 contains 14 residues. The germline V and J ends were trimmed by 2 bases and 3 bases, with 7 bases remaining between them. CDR3 sequence (DNA): TGTGCCAGCAGCCAATTCCTCTACACCGGGGAGCTGTTTTTT. Amino acids: CASSQFLYTGELFF.